This T cell receptor (beta chain) was identified in a study of shared clonotypes between healthy human individuals. This clone was counted a single time. Its antigen is still unknown. This CDR3 is also generated by other DNA sequences in the sample. The V gene's germline CDR1 is SGHDT and CDR2 YYEEEE. The CDR3 consists of 12 residues. Trimming left V 4 bases short and J 6 bases short, with 7 bases between. The method was immunoSEQ multiplex PCR; TCRdb's version includes in-frame clones alone and lacks a portion of them. The table records under 2,500,000 clones, 90% to 97% of them present only once. Study-level points and caveats: Across subsets, estimated richness was generally greater for naive than for memory populations.

The chain recombines TRBV5-6 with TRBJ2-2; D remains ambiguous. Sequencing input: naive CD4+ T cells sorted from blood. The subset: CD45RA+ positively selected. The receptor was derived from a man between 18 and 35 years old in good health. CDR3 region: CASSPQPGELFF. The CDR3 DNA follows: TGTGCCAGCAGCCCTCAACCCGGGGAGCTGTTTTTT.